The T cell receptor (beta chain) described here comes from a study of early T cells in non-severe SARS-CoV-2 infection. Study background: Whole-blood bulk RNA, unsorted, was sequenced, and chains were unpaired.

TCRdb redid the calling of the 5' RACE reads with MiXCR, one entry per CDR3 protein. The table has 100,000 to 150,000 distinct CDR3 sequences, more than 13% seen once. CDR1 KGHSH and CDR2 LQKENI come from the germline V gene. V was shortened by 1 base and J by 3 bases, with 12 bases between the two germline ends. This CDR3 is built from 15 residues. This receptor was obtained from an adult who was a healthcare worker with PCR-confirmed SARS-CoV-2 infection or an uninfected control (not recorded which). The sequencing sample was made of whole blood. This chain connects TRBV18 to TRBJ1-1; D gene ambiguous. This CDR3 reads CASSPRRVRDTEAFF. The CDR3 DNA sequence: TGTGCCAGCTCACCACGCCGGGTAAGGGACACTGAAGCTTTCTTT.